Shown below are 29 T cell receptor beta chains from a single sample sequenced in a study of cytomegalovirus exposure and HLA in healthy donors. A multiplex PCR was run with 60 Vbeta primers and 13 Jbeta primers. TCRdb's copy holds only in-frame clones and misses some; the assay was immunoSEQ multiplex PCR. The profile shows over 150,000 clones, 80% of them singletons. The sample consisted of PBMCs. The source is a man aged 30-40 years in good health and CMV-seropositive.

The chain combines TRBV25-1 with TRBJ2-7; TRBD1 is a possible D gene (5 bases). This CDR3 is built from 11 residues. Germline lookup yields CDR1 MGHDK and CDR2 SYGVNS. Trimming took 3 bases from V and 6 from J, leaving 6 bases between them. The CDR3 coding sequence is TGTGCCAGCAGTGACGACAGCGAGCAGTACTTC. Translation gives CASSDDSEQYF.

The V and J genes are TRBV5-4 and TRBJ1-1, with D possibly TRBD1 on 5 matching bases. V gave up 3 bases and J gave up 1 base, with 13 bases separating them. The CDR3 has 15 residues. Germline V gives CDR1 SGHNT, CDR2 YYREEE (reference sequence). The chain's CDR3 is CASSSPQGKNTEAFF. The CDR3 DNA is TGTGCCAGCAGCTCCCCGCAGGGAAAGAACACTGAAGCTTTCTTT.

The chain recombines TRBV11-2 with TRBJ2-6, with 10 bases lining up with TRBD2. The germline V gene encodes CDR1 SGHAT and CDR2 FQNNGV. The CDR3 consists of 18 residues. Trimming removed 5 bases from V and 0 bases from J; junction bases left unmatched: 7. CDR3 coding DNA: TGTGCCAGCAGCGCCTTAGCGGGAGGCCTCTCTGGGGCCAACGTCCTGACTTTC. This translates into CASSALAGGLSGANVLTF.

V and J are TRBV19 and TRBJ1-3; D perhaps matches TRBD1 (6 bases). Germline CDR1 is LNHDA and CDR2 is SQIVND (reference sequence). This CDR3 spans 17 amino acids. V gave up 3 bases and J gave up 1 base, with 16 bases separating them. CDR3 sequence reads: CASSIPRPGASGNTIYF. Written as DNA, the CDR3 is TGTGCCAGTAGTATTCCCCGGCCAGGGGCTTCTGGAAACACCATATATTTT.

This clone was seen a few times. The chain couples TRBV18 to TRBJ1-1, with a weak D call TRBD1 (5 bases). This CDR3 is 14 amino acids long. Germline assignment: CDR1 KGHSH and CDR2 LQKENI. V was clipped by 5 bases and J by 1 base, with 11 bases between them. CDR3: CASSARDRNTEAFF. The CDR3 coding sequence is TGTGCCAGCTCAGCCAGGGATCGGAACACTGAAGCTTTCTTT.

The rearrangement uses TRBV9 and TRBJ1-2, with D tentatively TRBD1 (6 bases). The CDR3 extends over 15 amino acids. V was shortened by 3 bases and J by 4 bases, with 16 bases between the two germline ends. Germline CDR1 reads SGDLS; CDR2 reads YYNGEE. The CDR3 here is CASSGWGGAGYGYTF. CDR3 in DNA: TGTGCCAGCAGCGGGTGGGGGGGCGCGGGCTATGGCTACACCTTC.

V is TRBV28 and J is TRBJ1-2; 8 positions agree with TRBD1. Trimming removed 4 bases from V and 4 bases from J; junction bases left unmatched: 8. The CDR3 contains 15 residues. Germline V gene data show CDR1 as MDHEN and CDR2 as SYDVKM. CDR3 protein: CASSSSGQGVYGYTF. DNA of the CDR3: TGTGCCAGCAGTTCATCAGGACAGGGTGTCTATGGCTACACCTTC.

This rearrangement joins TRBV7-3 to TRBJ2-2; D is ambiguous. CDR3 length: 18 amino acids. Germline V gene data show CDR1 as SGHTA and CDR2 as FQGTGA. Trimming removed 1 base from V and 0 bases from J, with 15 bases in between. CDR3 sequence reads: CASSLNPASIANTGELFF. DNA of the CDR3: TGTGCCAGCAGCTTAAATCCAGCGAGCATTGCGAACACCGGGGAGCTGTTTTTT. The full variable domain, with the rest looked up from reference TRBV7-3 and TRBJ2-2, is GAGVSQTPSNKVTEKGKYVELRCDPISGHTALYWYRQSLGQGPEFLIYFQGTGAADDSGLPNDRFFAVRPEGSVSTLKIQRTERGDSAVYLCASSLNPASIANTGELFFGEGSRLTVL.

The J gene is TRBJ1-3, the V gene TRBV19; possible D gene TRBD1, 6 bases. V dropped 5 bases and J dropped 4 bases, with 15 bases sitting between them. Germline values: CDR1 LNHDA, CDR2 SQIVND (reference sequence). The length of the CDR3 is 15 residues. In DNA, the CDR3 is TGTGCCAGTAGTGCCTCAGGGGCGAGAGGAAACACCATATATTTT. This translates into CASSASGARGNTIYF.

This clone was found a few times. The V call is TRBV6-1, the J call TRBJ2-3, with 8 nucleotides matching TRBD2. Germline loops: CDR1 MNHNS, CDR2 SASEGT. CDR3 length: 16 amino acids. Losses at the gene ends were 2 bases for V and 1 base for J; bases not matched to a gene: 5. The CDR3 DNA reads TGTGCCAGCAGTGAACTTAGCGGGACGGGCACAGATACGCAGTATTTT. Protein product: CASSELSGTGTDTQYF.

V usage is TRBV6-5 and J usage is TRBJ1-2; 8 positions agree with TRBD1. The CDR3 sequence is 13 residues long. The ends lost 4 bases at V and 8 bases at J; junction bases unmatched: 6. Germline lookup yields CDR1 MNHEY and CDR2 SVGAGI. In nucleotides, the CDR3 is TGTGCCAGCAGTTCCGCGACAGGGGAAGGCTACACCTTC. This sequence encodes CASSSATGEGYTF.

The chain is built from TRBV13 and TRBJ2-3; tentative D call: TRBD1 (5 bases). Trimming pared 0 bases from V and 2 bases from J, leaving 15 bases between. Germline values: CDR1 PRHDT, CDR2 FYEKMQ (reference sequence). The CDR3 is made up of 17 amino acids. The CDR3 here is CASSLGNSGRDTDTQYF. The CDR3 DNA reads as TGTGCCAGCAGCTTAGGAAATTCGGGCAGGGACACAGATACGCAGTATTTT. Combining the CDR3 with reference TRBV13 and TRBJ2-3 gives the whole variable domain AAGVIQSPRHLIKEKRETATLKCYPIPRHDTVYWYQQGPGQDPQFLISFYEKMQSDKGSIPDRFSAQQFSDYHSELNMSSLELGDSALYFCASSLGNSGRDTDTQYFGPGTRLTVL.

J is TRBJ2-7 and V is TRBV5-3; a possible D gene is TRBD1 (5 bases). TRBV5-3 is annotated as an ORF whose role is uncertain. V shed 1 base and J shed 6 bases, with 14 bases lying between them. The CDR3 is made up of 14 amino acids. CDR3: CARSLNGHPCEQYF. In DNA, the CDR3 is TGTGCCAGAAGCTTGAACGGACACCCCTGCGAGCAGTACTTC.

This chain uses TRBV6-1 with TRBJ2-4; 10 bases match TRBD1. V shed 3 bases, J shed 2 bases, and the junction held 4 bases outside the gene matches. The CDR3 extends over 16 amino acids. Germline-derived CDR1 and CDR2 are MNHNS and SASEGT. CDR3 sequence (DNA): TGTGCCAGCAGTGATTGGGACAGGGGTACCAAAAACATTCAGTACTTC. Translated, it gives CASSDWDRGTKNIQYF.

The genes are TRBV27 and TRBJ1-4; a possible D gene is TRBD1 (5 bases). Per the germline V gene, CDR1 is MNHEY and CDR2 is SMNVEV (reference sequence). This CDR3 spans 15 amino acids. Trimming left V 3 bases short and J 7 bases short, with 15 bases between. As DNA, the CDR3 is TGTGCCAGCAGTTTTAGGCGGGACGTAAGTGAAAAACTGTTTTTT. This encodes CASSFRRDVSEKLFF.

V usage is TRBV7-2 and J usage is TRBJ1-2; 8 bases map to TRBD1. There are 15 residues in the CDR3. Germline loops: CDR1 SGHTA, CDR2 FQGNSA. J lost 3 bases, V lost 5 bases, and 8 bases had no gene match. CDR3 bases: TGTGCCAGCAGCCTCGCAGGGGGCTCTGACTATGGCTACACCTTC. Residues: CASSLAGGSDYGYTF.

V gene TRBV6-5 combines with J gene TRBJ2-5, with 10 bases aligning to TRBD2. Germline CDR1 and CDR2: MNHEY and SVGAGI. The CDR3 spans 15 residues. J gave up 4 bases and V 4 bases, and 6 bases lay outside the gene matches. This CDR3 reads CASSLSGGASETQYF. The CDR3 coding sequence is TGTGCCAGCAGTTTGAGCGGGGGGGCGTCAGAGACCCAGTACTTC.

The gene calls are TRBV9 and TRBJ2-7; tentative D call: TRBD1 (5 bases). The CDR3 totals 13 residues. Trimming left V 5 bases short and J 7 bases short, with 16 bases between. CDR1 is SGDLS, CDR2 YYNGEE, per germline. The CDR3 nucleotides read TGTGCCAGCAGGGACACGGGTCTAGAAGAGCAGTACTTC. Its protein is CASRDTGLEEQYF.

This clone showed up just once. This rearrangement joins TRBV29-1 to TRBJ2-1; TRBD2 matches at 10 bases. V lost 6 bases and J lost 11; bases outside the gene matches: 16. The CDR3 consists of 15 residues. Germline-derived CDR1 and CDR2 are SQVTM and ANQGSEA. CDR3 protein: CSVQARASGGNQQFF. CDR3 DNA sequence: TGCAGCGTGCAAGCTAGGGCTAGCGGGGGAAACCAGCAGTTCTTC.

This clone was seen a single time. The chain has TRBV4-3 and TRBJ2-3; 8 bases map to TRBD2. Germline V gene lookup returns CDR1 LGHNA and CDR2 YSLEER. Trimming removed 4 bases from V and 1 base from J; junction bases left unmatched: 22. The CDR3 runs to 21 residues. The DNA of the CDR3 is TGCGCCAGCAGCCCTCGAGACCCCGGGACTAGAACCTACACCGGCACAGATACGCAGTATTTT. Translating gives CASSPRDPGTRTYTGTDTQYF.

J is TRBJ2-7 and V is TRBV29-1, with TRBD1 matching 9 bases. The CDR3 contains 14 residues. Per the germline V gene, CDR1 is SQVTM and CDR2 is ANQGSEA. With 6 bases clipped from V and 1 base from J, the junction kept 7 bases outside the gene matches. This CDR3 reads CSVGAGQGSYEQYF. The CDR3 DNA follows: TGCAGCGTGGGGGCGGGACAGGGTTCCTACGAGCAGTACTTC.

The CDR3 loop reads CASSSRLTNEKLFF. CDR3 in DNA: TGTGCCAGCAGTTCTAGGTTAACTAATGAAAAACTGTTTTTT. The genes are TRBV27 and TRBJ1-4; unclear D gene. Trimming cost V 4 bases and J 1 base, with 7 bases left between them. This CDR3 contains 14 residues. Germline V CDR1 and CDR2: MNHEY, SMNVEV (reference sequence).

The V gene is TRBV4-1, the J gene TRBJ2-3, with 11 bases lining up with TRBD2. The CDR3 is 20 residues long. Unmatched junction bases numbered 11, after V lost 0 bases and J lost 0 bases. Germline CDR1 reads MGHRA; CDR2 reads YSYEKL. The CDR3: CASSQDRNSGRVGSTDTQYF. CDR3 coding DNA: TGCGCCAGCAGCCAAGATCGGAATAGCGGGAGGGTTGGAAGCACAGATACGCAGTATTTT.

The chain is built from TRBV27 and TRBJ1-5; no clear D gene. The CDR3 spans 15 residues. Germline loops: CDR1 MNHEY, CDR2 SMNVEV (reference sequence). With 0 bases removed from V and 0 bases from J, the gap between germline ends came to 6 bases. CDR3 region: CASSLSRYSNQPQHF. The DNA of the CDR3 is TGTGCCAGCAGTTTATCGAGGTATAGCAATCAGCCCCAGCATTTT.

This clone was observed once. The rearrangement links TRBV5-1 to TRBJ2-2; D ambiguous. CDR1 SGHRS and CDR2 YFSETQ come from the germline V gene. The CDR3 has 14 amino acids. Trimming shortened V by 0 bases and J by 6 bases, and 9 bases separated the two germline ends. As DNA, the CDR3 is TGCGCCAGCAGCTTGGTGCCTCAGGCCGGGGAGCTGTTTTTT. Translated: CASSLVPQAGELFF.

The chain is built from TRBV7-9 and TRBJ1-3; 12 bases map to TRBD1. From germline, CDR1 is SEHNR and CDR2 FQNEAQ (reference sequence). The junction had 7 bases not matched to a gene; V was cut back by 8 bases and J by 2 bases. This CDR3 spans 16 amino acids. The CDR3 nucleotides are TGTGCCAGCTCGCCGGGACAGGGGGCTGCTGGAAACACCATATATTTT. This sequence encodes CASSPGQGAAGNTIYF.

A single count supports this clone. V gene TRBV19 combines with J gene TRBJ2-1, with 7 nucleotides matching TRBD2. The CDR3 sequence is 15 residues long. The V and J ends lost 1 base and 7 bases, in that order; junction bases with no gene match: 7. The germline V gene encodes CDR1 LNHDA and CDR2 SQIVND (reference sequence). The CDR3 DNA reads TGTGCCAGTAGTATAGGGGAGGGCAGTGTAAATGAGCAGTTCTTC. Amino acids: CASSIGEGSVNEQFF. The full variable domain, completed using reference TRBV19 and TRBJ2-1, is DGGITQSPKYLFRKEGQNVTLSCEQNLNHDAMYWYRQDPGQGLRLIYYSQIVNDFQKGDIAEGYSVSREKKESFPLTVTSAQKNPTAFYLCASSIGEGSVNEQFFGPGTRLTVL.

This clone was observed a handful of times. CDR3 coding DNA: TGCGCCAGCAGCCAAGTCATTAGCAGTAATCAGCCCCAGCATTTT. Its translation: CASSQVISSNQPQHF. V is TRBV4-1 and J is TRBJ1-5, with D unclear. The V and J ends lost 1 base and 4 bases respectively, with 11 bases between them. The CDR3 is 15 residues long. The germline V gene has CDR1 MGHRA and CDR2 YSYEKL.

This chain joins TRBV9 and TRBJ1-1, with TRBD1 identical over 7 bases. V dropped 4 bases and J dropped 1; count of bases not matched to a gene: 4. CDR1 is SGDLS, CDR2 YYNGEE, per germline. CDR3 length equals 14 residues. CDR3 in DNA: TGTGCCAGCAGCCCCCGACAGGGGAACACTGAAGCTTTCTTT. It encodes CASSPRQGNTEAFF.